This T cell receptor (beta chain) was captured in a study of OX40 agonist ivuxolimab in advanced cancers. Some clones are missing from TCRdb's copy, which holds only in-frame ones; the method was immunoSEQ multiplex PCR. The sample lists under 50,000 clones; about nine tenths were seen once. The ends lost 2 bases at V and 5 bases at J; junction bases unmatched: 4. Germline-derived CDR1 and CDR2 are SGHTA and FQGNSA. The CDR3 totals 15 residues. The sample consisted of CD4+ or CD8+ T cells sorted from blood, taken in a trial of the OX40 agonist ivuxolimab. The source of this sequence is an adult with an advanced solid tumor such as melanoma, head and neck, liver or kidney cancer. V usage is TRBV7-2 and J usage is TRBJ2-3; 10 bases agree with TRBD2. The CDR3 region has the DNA TGTGCCAGCAGCTTAATCCTAGCGGGAGTAGATACGCAGTATTTT. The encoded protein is CASSLILAGVDTQYF. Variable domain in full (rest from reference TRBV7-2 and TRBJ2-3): GAGVSQSPSNKVTEKGKDVELRCDPISGHTALYWYRQSLGQGLEFLIYFQGNSAPDKSGLPSDRFSAERTGGSVSTLTIQRTQQEDSAVYLCASSLILAGVDTQYFGPGTRLTVL.